What follows are 16 T cell receptor beta chains derived from one specimen sequenced in a study of blood T cells in healthy people across ages. Next came a second PCR, run for 7 to 11 cycles, which used a sample-barcoded 5' primer along with a J-beta primer mix. In TCRdb, the 5' RACE reads were re-called with MiXCR into one record per CDR3 protein. The table includes 1.5 million to 2 million distinct CDR3 sequences, over 25% detected once. Sequencing input: blood. These receptors all stem from a woman under 40 in good health.

The chain joins TRBV5-1 to TRBJ2-1; tentatively, D is TRBD1 or TRBD2 (5 bases each). This CDR3 spans 16 amino acids. Between the trimmed V and J ends, which lost 4 bases and 10 bases, there was a span of 24 bases. From germline, CDR1 is SGHRS and CDR2 YFSETQ. CDR3 sequence (DNA): TGCGCCAGCAGCCGGGAAGGGACGGCGACTTGGGGGGAGCAGTTCTTC. Translated: CASSREGTATWGEQFF.

This clonotype has a single count. DNA of the CDR3: TGCAGTGTCCAGCGAACATCCTACGAGCAGTACTTC. Protein product: CSVQRTSYEQYF. V usage is TRBV20-1 and J usage is TRBJ2-7; D is ambiguous. Germline V gene sequence: CDR1 DFQATT, CDR2 SNEGSKA (reference sequence). With 7 bases removed from V and 1 base from J, the gap between germline ends came to 11 bases. There are 12 residues in the CDR3.

As for this clonotype: The conserved closing phenylalanine or tryptophan is absent in this CDR3, likely reflecting a read error. The gene calls are TRBV20-1 and TRBJ2-7, with 8 bases lining up with TRBD1. TRBJ2-4 matches the DNA end more closely, so the J call is doubtful. This CDR3 comprises 14 residues. The germline CDR1 and CDR2 sequences are DFQATT and SNEGSKA (reference sequence). CDR3 amino acids: CSATDRGGKNIQYI. CDR3 coding DNA: TGCAGTGCAACAGACAGGGGAGGCAAAAACATTCAGTACATC.

This clonotype occurred a few times. This chain uses TRBV5-1 with TRBJ2-3; tentatively, D is TRBD1 or TRBD2 (5 bases each). V shed 5 bases and J shed 5 bases, with 15 bases lying between them. CDR3 length: 14 amino acids. The germline gives CDR1 SGHRS, CDR2 YFSETQ. For the CDR3, the DNA is TGCGCCAGCAGGAGGACACCTGGGGGAGATACGCAGTATTTT. Protein sequence: CASRRTPGGDTQYF. Drawing the rest from reference TRBV5-1 and TRBJ2-3, the complete variable domain is KAGVTQTPRYLIKTRGQQVTLSCSPISGHRSVSWYQQTPGQGLQFLFEYFSETQRNKGNFPGRFSGRQFSNSRSEMNVSTLELGDSALYLCASRRTPGGDTQYFGPGTRLTVL.

The chain links TRBV9 to TRBJ2-1; 13 nucleotides line up with TRBD2. J was trimmed by 5 bases and V by 3 bases; bases with no gene match: 8. The germline CDR1 and CDR2 sequences are SGDLS and YYNGEE. CDR3 length: 17 residues. CDR3 region: CASSETGTSGVNNEQFF. In nucleotides, the CDR3 is TGTGCCAGCAGCGAAACCGGGACTAGCGGGGTAAACAATGAGCAGTTCTTC.

The chain has TRBV5-1 and TRBJ2-7; 9 nucleotides match TRBD2. The DNA end lines up better with TRBJ2-5; the J call may be wrong. Germline V gene sequence: CDR1 SGHRS, CDR2 YFSETQ. The CDR3 length is 19 residues. The CDR3 nucleotides are TGCGCCAGCAGCCAAGATTGGATAGCGGGAGCTCCTGAGGGGGAGACCCAGTACTTC. This encodes CASSQDWIAGAPEGETQYF.

This clonotype was picked up a small number of times. The chain uses TRBV6-1 and TRBJ2-2; 8 bases align to TRBD1. The junction had 5 bases not matched to a gene; V was cut back by 10 bases and J by 4 bases. CDR1 is MNHNS, CDR2 SASEGT, per germline. The CDR3 is 13 amino acids. DNA of the CDR3: TGTGCCACCGGACAGGGAGTCACCGGGGAGCTGTTTTTT. It yields the protein CATGQGVTGELFF.

This clonotype was seen a few times. The J gene is TRBJ1-1, the V gene TRBV5-1; D might be TRBD1 (5 bases). Looked up from germline, CDR1 is SGHRS and CDR2 is YFSETQ. Trimming shortened V by 1 base and J by 6 bases, and 22 bases separated the two germline ends. The CDR3 has 17 residues. The CDR3 DNA is TGCGCCAGCAGCTTGATAAGGGGAGCGGGGAGTGAAGCTGAAGCTTTCTTT. It yields the protein CASSLIRGAGSEAEAFF.

Remarks on this clonotype: A much larger clonotype is one base distant, so this may be a read error. The chain couples TRBV7-2 to TRBJ2-7; D is unresolved. The J call may be wrong; the DNA end is better matched by TRBJ2-5. The CDR3 sequence is 14 residues long. Germline CDR1 is SGHTA and CDR2 is FQGNSA. As DNA, the CDR3 is TGTGCCGGCAGCTTAACGTCGTCTTCGGAGACCCAGTACTTC. This translates into CAGSLTSSSETQYF.

This clonotype was detected ten times or more. The chain couples TRBV5-1 to TRBJ2-5, with a weak D call TRBD1 (6 bases). V lost 3 bases, J lost 5 bases, and 14 bases lay in between. The V gene's germline CDR1 is SGHRS and CDR2 YFSETQ. CDR3 size: 14 residues. CDR3 region: CASSYGQTRETQYF. Here the CDR3 DNA reads TGCGCCAGCAGCTACGGACAGACGAGGGAGACCCAGTACTTC.

This clonotype has just a few counts. The chain links TRBV7-2 to TRBJ1-4; unclear D gene. The CDR3 loop spans 15 amino acids. Trimming took 5 bases from V and 4 from J, leaving 14 bases between them. Per germline, CDR1 SGHTA and CDR2 FQGNSA. Written as DNA, the CDR3 is TGTGCCAGCAGCCCGGCCCTAATGTTTAATGAAAAACTGTTTTTT. This codes for CASSPALMFNEKLFF.

CDR3 nucleotides: TGTGCCAGCAGTCCTCCCCCCGGACAGGGTTTACATGGCTACACCTTC. It is translated as CASSPPPGQGLHGYTF. J is TRBJ1-2 and V is TRBV27; 8 bases fit TRBD1. Germline V gives CDR1 MNHEY, CDR2 SMNVEV (reference sequence). After removal of 5 bases from V and 6 bases from J, the junction contained 14 bases not matched to a gene. The CDR3 spans 16 residues.

With regard to this clonotype: This may stem from a read error, because a much larger clone lies one nucleotide away. V is TRBV20-1 and J is TRBJ2-7; possible D gene TRBD2, 7 bases. The germline V gene has CDR1 DFQATT and CDR2 SNEGSKA (reference sequence). The V end lost 3 bases, the J end lost 7 bases, and 28 bases lay between the germline ends. This CDR3 is built from 17 residues. The CDR3 loop reads CSARNAEWGGLRAEQYF. CDR3 bases: TGCAGTGCTAGGAATGCCGAGTGGGGGGGCCTACGGGCGGAGCAGTACTTC.

The V call is TRBV6-5, the J call TRBJ1-5; D not certain. CDR1 and CDR2 (germline): MNHEY, SVGAGI. The CDR3 runs 15 residues. The ends were cut back, 6 bases at V and 0 bases at J, with 12 bases in the middle. As DNA, the CDR3 is TGTGCCAGCAGGACGACCGGGTATAGCAATCAGCCCCAGCATTTT. This encodes CASRTTGYSNQPQHF.

The table lists this clonotype with a few counts. The V and J genes are TRBV7-9 and TRBJ2-1; 7 bases are a match to TRBD1. In germline, CDR1 is SEHNR, CDR2 FQNEAQ (reference sequence). The CDR3 is made up of 15 amino acids. J gave up 6 bases and V 5 bases, and 10 bases lay outside the gene matches. CDR3 DNA sequence: TGTGCCAGCAGCCCAGTTGGGGGACAGTTCAATGAGCAGTTCTTC. Protein: CASSPVGGQFNEQFF.

This clonotype has a count of ten or more. The rearrangement links TRBV2 to TRBJ2-7, with TRBD2 matching 8 bases. The CDR3 is made up of 16 amino acids. Trimming cost V 0 bases and J 4 bases; bases outside gene matches: 8. CDR1 is SNHLY and CDR2 is FYNNEI in the germline V gene. The CDR3 loop reads CASSEAESGGSYEQYF. The CDR3 DNA sequence: TGTGCCAGCAGTGAAGCAGAGAGCGGGGGCTCATACGAGCAGTACTTC.